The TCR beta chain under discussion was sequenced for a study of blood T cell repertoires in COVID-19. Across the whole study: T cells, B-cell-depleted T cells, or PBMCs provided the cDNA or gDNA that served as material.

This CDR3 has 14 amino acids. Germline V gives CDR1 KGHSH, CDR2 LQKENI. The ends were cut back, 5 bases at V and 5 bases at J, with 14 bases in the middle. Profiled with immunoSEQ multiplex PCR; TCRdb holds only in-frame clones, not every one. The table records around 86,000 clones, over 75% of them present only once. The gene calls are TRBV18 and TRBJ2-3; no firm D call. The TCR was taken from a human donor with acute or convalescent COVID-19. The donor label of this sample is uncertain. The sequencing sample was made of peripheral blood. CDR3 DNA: TGTGCCAGCTCATCACTACTAAGCGTAGATACGCAGTATTTT. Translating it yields CASSSLLSVDTQYF.